Below are 29 T cell receptor beta chains sequenced from a single sample in a study of control samples from healthy donors and cancer patients. Sequenced by immunoSEQ multiplex PCR; TCRdb stores in-frame clones only, minus some. The repertoire holds about 98,000 clones, with around 80% as singletons. The material sequenced was blood. The receptors shown here come from a man aged 55-75 years in good health.

This chain connects TRBV7-2 to TRBJ1-5, with D uncertain. The ends were cut back, 5 bases at V and 7 bases at J, with 12 bases in the middle. The CDR3 has 13 residues. In germline, CDR1 is SGHTA, CDR2 FQGNSA. The CDR3 DNA is TGTGCCAGCAGCCTAACCGGTCCCCAGCCCCAGCATTTT. It encodes CASSLTGPQPQHF.

The chain is built from TRBV24-1 and TRBJ2-2, with TRBD1 as a possible D gene (6 bases). CDR1 KGHDR and CDR2 SFDVKD come from the germline V gene. This CDR3 comprises 16 residues. Trimming pared 1 base from V and 5 bases from J, leaving 13 bases between. The CDR3 bases are TGTGCCACCAGTGATTTCACAGGGTTGAAGACCGGGGAGCTGTTTTTT. It encodes CATSDFTGLKTGELFF.

The chain employs TRBV19 and TRBJ2-7, with a weak D call TRBD2 (6 bases). This CDR3 comprises 12 residues. CDR1 is LNHDA and CDR2 is SQIVND in the germline V gene (reference sequence). V was cut by 3 bases and J by 3 bases, with 6 bases left in between. As DNA, the CDR3 is TGTGCCAGTAGTATGGGGGGCTACGAGCAGTACTTC. It yields the protein CASSMGGYEQYF.

The V gene is TRBV27, the J gene TRBJ2-2, with a tentative D call TRBD1 (5 bases). The V gene's germline CDR1 is MNHEY and CDR2 SMNVEV (reference sequence). The CDR3 is made up of 16 amino acids. With 5 bases removed from V and 1 base from J, the gap between germline ends came to 14 bases. CDR3: CASSPAWGRNTGELFF. CDR3 nucleotide sequence: TGTGCCAGCAGTCCCGCTTGGGGCCGGAACACCGGGGAGCTGTTTTTT.

V gene TRBV2 combines with J gene TRBJ1-5; a possible D gene is TRBD1 (6 bases). CDR3 length: 13 amino acids. Germline CDR1 is SNHLY and CDR2 is FYNNEI. V was cut by 3 bases and J by 6 bases, with 9 bases left in between. The CDR3: CASSDRGGQPQHF. CDR3 nucleotides: TGTGCCAGCAGTGACAGGGGAGGTCAGCCCCAGCATTTT. The full variable domain, in which reference TRBV2 and TRBJ1-5 provide the parts outside the CDR3, is EPEVTQTPSHQVTQMGQEVILRCVPISNHLYFYWYRQILGQKVEFLVSFYNNEISEKSEIFDDQFSVERPDGSNFTLKIRSTKLEDSAMYFCASSDRGGQPQHFGDGTRLSIL.

The chain employs TRBV5-1 and TRBJ2-6, with a tentative D call TRBD1 (6 bases). V was clipped by 3 bases and J by 0 bases, with 13 bases between them. The CDR3 consists of 17 residues. Germline lookup yields CDR1 SGHRS and CDR2 YFSETQ. The CDR3 here is CASSSKPQGSGANVLTF. The CDR3 DNA follows: TGCGCCAGCAGCTCCAAGCCACAGGGCTCTGGGGCCAACGTCCTGACTTTC.

The chain uses TRBV18 and TRBJ2-5; 9 nucleotides agree with TRBD1. J was trimmed by 2 bases and V by 0 bases; bases with no gene match: 1. CDR1 KGHSH and CDR2 LQKENI come from the germline V gene. The CDR3 sequence is 15 residues long. CDR3 nucleotide sequence: TGTGCCAGCTCACCACCCGGACAGGGGCAAGAGACCCAGTACTTC. Translated: CASSPPGQGQETQYF. The full variable domain, its missing parts supplied by reference TRBV18 and TRBJ2-5, is NAGVMQNPRHLVRRRGQEARLRCSPMKGHSHVYWYRQLPEEGLKFMVYLQKENIIDESGMPKERFSAEFPKEGPSILRIQQVVRGDSAAYFCASSPPGQGQETQYFGPGTRLLVL.

J is TRBJ1-2 and V is TRBV5-4; no definite D call. The germline CDR1 and CDR2 sequences are SGHNT and YYREEE (reference sequence). V was trimmed by 1 base and J by 4 bases, leaving 17 bases between them. The CDR3 contains 16 residues. In DNA form, the CDR3 reads TGTGCCAGCAGCTTGTCCGGGTTTGATTCGTCCTATGGCTACACCTTC. Protein product: CASSLSGFDSSYGYTF.

By share, this clone ranks as medium-sized. V and J are TRBV27 and TRBJ2-2; TRBD1 agrees at 9 bases. V lost 2 bases to trimming and J lost 4 bases; unmatched junction nucleotides: 5. CDR1 and CDR2 (germline): MNHEY, SMNVEV (reference sequence). This CDR3 has 16 residues. The CDR3 DNA is TGTGCCAGCAGTTTAATACCGGGACAGGGCACCGGGGAGCTGTTTTTT. The encoded protein is CASSLIPGQGTGELFF.

The chain uses TRBV12-3 or TRBV12-4 and TRBJ1-2; D is uncertain. The CDR3 has 11 residues. V lost 3 bases, J lost 5 bases, and 4 bases lay in between. This CDR3 reads CASSFRYGYTF. DNA for the CDR3: TGTGCCAGCAGTTTTCGATATGGCTACACCTTC.

The V gene is TRBV20-1, the J gene TRBJ2-2; D is ambiguous. This CDR3 comprises 11 residues. Trimming removed 5 bases at V and 4 bases at J, with 5 bases between. CDR1 and CDR2 (germline): DFQATT, SNEGSKA (reference sequence). The CDR3 here is CSADATGELFF. In DNA, the CDR3 is TGCAGTGCTGACGCCACCGGGGAGCTGTTTTTT.

The rearrangement joins TRBV2 to TRBJ2-5; D is tentatively TRBD1 or TRBD2 (5 bases each). The CDR3 sequence is 14 residues long. The V end lost 10 bases, the J end lost 3 bases, and 18 bases lay between the germline ends. The germline V gene has CDR1 SNHLY and CDR2 FYNNEI. The CDR3 bases are TGTGCCACCCACCGGGACGGTGGAGAAGAGACCCAGTACTTC. As protein: CATHRDGGEETQYF.

This chain uses TRBV27 with TRBJ1-2, with D maybe TRBD1 (6 bases). Between the trimmed V and J ends, which lost 5 bases and 4 bases, there was a span of 11 bases. Looked up from germline, CDR1 is MNHEY and CDR2 is SMNVEV (reference sequence). This CDR3 contains 13 residues. For the CDR3, the DNA is TGTGCCAGCAGTGAAGGGGGTGGCTATGGCTACACCTTC. Its translation: CASSEGGGYGYTF.

This clone is medium-sized (0.01 to 0.1%) in the sample. CDR3 bases: TGTGCCAGCAGCCCACCTGCCACTTATAGCAATCAGCCCCAGCATTTT. Amino acids: CASSPPATYSNQPQHF. The chain joins TRBV7-4 to TRBJ1-5; unclear D gene. Per the germline V gene, CDR1 is SGHVT and CDR2 is SQSDAQ. V was trimmed by 5 bases and J by 0 bases, leaving 14 bases between them. This CDR3 comprises 16 residues.

The V call is TRBV5-6, the J call TRBJ2-6, with 7 bases matching TRBD1. CDR1 SGHDT and CDR2 YYEEEE come from the germline V gene. Unmatched junction bases numbered 9, after V lost 3 bases and J lost 0 bases. The CDR3 has 18 residues. CDR3 residues: CASSYDRALISGANVLTF. The CDR3 DNA sequence: TGTGCCAGCAGCTACGACAGGGCCCTCATCTCTGGGGCCAACGTCCTGACTTTC.

V is TRBV6-2 or TRBV6-3 and J is TRBJ2-7, with D tentatively TRBD1 (5 bases). This CDR3 spans 15 amino acids. Trimming removed 6 bases from V and 4 bases from J, with 19 bases in between. CDR1 and CDR2 (germline): MNHEY, SVGEGT. Here the CDR3 DNA reads TGTGCCAGCAGCTATGACAGCAGGCGGTTGTACGAGCAGTACTTC. Translation: CASSYDSRRLYEQYF.

V gene TRBV14 combines with J gene TRBJ2-5, with 13 bases identical to TRBD2. Looked up from germline, CDR1 is SGHDN and CDR2 is FVKESK. The CDR3 extends over 20 amino acids. Unmatched junction bases numbered 16, after V lost 4 bases and J lost 2 bases. In DNA form, the CDR3 reads TGTGCCAGCAGCCGAACTTTCCTTGAAAGACTAGCGGGAGGACAAGAGACCCAGTACTTC. Its protein product is CASSRTFLERLAGGQETQYF.

The chain carries TRBV13 and TRBJ2-1, with D perhaps TRBD2 (5 bases). This CDR3 has 14 amino acids. V lost 1 base and J lost 9, with 13 bases in between. The germline V gene encodes CDR1 PRHDT and CDR2 FYEKMQ (reference sequence). The chain's CDR3 is CASSLVGPGSEQFF. CDR3 nucleotide sequence: TGTGCCAGCAGCTTAGTAGGGCCGGGGAGTGAGCAGTTCTTC.

CDR3 in amino acids: CASRGGLGTGGAGELFF. The CDR3, as DNA: TGTGCCAGCAGGGGGGGGTTAGGGACAGGAGGTGCAGGGGAGCTGTTTTTT. The genes are TRBV2 and TRBJ2-2, with D perhaps matching TRBD1 (8 bases). Trimming shortened V by 6 bases and J by 8 bases, and 25 bases separated the two germline ends. Germline lookup yields CDR1 SNHLY and CDR2 FYNNEI. The CDR3 has 17 amino acids.

This clone was observed a single time. The V and J genes are TRBV28 and TRBJ1-2; maybe TRBD1 (5 bases). CDR1 is MDHEN and CDR2 is SYDVKM in the germline V gene. The CDR3 loop spans 12 amino acids. The V and J ends lost 7 bases and 9 bases respectively, with 15 bases between them. The CDR3 protein is CASTNPGLSYTF. As DNA, the CDR3 is TGTGCCAGCACCAACCCAGGGCTGAGCTACACCTTC.

As for this clone: Being one base from a much bigger clone, this may be a read error. This chain joins TRBV28 and TRBJ2-1; 8 bases fit TRBD1. CDR1 and CDR2 (germline): MDHEN, SYDVKM. V dropped 4 bases and J dropped 6; count of bases not matched to a gene: 2. The length of the CDR3 is 13 residues. The CDR3 DNA sequence: TGTGCCAGCAGTTCGGACAGGGTCAATGAGCAGTTCTTC. It yields the protein CASSSDRVNEQFF.

The chain links TRBV20-1 to TRBJ1-5, with 11 positions matching TRBD1. This CDR3 spans 13 amino acids. Germline loops: CDR1 DFQATT, CDR2 SNEGSKA (reference sequence). After removal of 5 bases from V and 6 bases from J, the junction contained 3 bases not matched to a gene. CDR3 sequence reads: CSARGTGGQPQHF. The CDR3 region has the DNA TGCAGTGCTCGTGGGACAGGGGGTCAGCCCCAGCATTTT.

The chain recombines TRBV15 with TRBJ1-2; D is unresolved. V was trimmed by 4 bases and J by 3 bases, leaving 6 bases between them. The CDR3 totals 12 residues. Germline V gene lookup returns CDR1 LNHNV and CDR2 YYDKDF (reference sequence). The chain's CDR3 is CATSKQYYGYTF. CDR3 nucleotide sequence: TGTGCCACCAGCAAACAGTACTATGGCTACACCTTC.

This chain connects TRBV25-1 to TRBJ1-3, with D perhaps matching TRBD1 (5 bases). Trimming pared 1 base from V and 2 bases from J, leaving 9 bases between. This CDR3 has 15 amino acids. Germline V gene lookup returns CDR1 MGHDK and CDR2 SYGVNS. The CDR3 is CASSELGGAGNTIYF. As DNA, the CDR3 is TGTGCCAGCAGTGAATTGGGAGGGGCTGGAAACACCATATATTTT.

This clone appeared a few times. The chain uses TRBV18 and TRBJ1-1; 10 bases fit TRBD1. This CDR3 contains 13 residues. Germline CDR1 reads KGHSH; CDR2 reads LQKENI. V lost 6 bases and J lost 5; bases outside the gene matches: 3. The CDR3 loop reads CASSGGQGTEAFF. Here the CDR3 DNA reads TGTGCCAGCTCGGGGGGACAGGGGACTGAAGCTTTCTTT.

A note on this clone: Sequence at one end of the junction differs from germline and may be a read error. V is TRBV6-5 and J is TRBJ2-7; no definite D call. The CDR3 runs 13 residues. Germline CDR1 is MNHEY and CDR2 is SVGAGI. DNA for the CDR3: TGTGCCAGCAGTTACACGAATCCCCCCTTACTTAACTTC. Its translation: CASSYTNPPLLNF.

This clone was recorded a few times. The chain uses TRBV5-6 and TRBJ1-5; D is perhaps TRBD1 (6 bases). This CDR3 contains 15 residues. Trimming stripped 3 bases from V and 3 bases from J, with 13 bases between. Germline CDR1 SGHDT, CDR2 YYEEEE. In nucleotides, the CDR3 is TGTGCCAGCAGCTCCGGACAGAACCTCAATCAGCCCCAGCATTTT. Translating it yields CASSSGQNLNQPQHF.

The chain links TRBV9 to TRBJ1-3; 9 bases map to TRBD1. Per germline, CDR1 SGDLS and CDR2 YYNGEE. J gave up 3 bases and V 4 bases, and 11 bases lay outside the gene matches. This CDR3 has 17 amino acids. CDR3 in amino acids: CASSLTTTGGIGNTIYF. The DNA of the CDR3 is TGTGCCAGCAGCCTGACGACCACAGGGGGCATTGGAAACACCATATATTTT.

This clone was seen only once. The V and J genes are TRBV5-1 and TRBJ2-3; 8 positions agree with TRBD2. V gave up 1 base and J gave up 0 bases; unmatched junction bases: 4. Germline loops: CDR1 SGHRS, CDR2 YFSETQ. There are 16 residues in the CDR3. In DNA, the CDR3 is TGCGCCAGCAGCTTGTTAACTAGCGGTAGCACAGATACGCAGTATTTT. Translated, it gives CASSLLTSGSTDTQYF.